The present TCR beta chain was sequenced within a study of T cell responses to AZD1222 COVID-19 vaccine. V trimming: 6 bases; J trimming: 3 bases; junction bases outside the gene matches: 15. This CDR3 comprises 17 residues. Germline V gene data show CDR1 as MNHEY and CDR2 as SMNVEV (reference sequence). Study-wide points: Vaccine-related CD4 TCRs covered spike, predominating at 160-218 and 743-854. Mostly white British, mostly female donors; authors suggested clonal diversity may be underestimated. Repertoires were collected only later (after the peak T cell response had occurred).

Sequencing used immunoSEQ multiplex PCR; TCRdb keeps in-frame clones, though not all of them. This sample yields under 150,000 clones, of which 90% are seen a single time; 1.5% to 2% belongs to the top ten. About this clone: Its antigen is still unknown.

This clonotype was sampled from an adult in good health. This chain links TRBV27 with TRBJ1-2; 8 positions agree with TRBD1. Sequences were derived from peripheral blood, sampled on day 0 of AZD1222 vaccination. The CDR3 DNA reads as TGTGCCAGCAGCCAATACTTAGGGTGGGACAGGCACTATGGCTACACCTTC. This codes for CASSQYLGWDRHYGYTF.